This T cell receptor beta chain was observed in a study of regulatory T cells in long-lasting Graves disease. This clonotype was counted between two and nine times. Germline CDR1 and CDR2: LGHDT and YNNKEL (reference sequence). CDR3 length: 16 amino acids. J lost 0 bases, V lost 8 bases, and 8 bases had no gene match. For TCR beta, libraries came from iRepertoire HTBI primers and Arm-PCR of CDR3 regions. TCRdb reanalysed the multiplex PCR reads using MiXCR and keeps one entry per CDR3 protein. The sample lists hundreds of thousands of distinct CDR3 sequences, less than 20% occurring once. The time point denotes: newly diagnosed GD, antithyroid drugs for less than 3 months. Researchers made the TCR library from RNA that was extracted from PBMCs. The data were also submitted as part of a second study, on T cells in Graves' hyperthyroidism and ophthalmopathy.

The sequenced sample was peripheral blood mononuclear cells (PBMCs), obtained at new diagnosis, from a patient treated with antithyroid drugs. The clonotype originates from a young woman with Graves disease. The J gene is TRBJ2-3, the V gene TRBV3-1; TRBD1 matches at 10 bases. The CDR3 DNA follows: TGTGCCAGCCATGGACAGGGGGGCTATAGCACAGATACGCAGTATTTT. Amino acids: CASHGQGGYSTDTQYF.